This TCR beta chain comes out of a study of post-analysis software for immune sequencing data (dated by TCRdb to the mid-2010s). Study-level background: The recorded disease courses included relapsing-remitting, secondary progressive and progressive-relapsing multiple sclerosis, and some patients had no subtype annotation. The patient repertoires were set against around eleven previously published healthy control repertoires from donors whose ages ranged from about 6 to 26 years. A subset of samples was prepared in parallel using single-end sample barcoding, then pooled and co-amplified after Illumina adapter ligation.

Broad study findings and their caveats: Strong co-clustering of samples prepared in the same batch was shown by direct clustering with F measure, prompting a batch-effect correction. Patients showed significantly higher frequencies than controls for five TRBV segments, among them TRBV5-6, TRBV5-1 and TRBV20-1. Multiple sclerosis patients had significantly lower normalized Chao1 diversity than controls, a result that suggests substantial peripheral T-cell clonal expansion. The control group was slightly older than the multiple sclerosis patient group.

Library construction relied on PCR. The listed sequencing device is Illumina HiSeq 2500. To reduce PCR and sequencing biases, unique molecular identifiers were incorporated into the TCR beta cDNA libraries. Every 1 to 10 million input T cells yielded approximately 500,000 cDNA molecules, meaning each molecule approximated one T cell. Patient libraries were prepared and sequenced with the same protocol used for the earlier healthy control dataset. Within a given batch, samples were prepared together, multiplexed and sequenced on the same HiSeq lane. On the study's bioinformatics: MIGEC was used to process the raw barcoded reads, and molecular identifier groups with only a single read were discarded before consensus assembly and CDR3 extraction. Clonotype tables were post-analysed with VDJtools, normalizing diversity by down-sampling all datasets to the smallest sample size. Repertoire overlap clustering matched CDR3 amino acid but not nucleotide sequences to correct batch-related cross-sample contamination. TCRdb applied fastp at Q25 and MiXCR to the public reads, then kept only in-frame beta chains. One record per CDR3 amino acid sequence lists the most common genes and DNA. TCRdb's processing, not the study's, gives the V and J calls here. This sample is represented by roughly 540,000 distinct CDR3 sequences; around 34% of them were singletons. The ten largest account for around 6% of the sample.

TCR beta repertoires were profiled from peripheral blood of 13 young patients with multiple sclerosis to demonstrate the VDJtools post-analysis software. The multiple sclerosis patients were children and adolescents between roughly 6 and 15 years of age. This clonotype was seen more than once but under ten times. The clone's antigen remains unknown. No per-base quality is available; no much larger clone lies one base away. The CDR3 goes from the cysteine to the phenylalanine over 16 residues. Only the CDR3 part of the read is kept: 48 bases, read in frame from the first base. Germline trimming: 3 bases from V, 0 bases from J; junction bases outside gene matches: 7.

Recombination joined TRBV12-3 or TRBV12-4 with TRBJ2-5, with 7 bases aligning to TRBD2. The sequenced sample was blood. The sequence was collected from a girl aged 2-17 years with multiple sclerosis. The nucleotide sequence is given as TGTGCCAGCAGTTTTGGCGGGGGATCGTACCAAGAGACCCAGTACTTC. The resulting protein is CASSFGGGSYQETQYF.